The text below deals with one TCR beta chain. Its antigen remains unknown. These data belong to a study of cytomegalovirus exposure and HLA in healthy donors. Overall study findings and caveats: CMV serostatus stood as the only immune exposure information on hand. Presence/absence analyses treated sequencing depth as roughly uniform across donors. Earlier analysis yielded a pattern in which most TCR beta V segments were productive about 87% or about 30% of the time. Clonal expansion was found to be greater in HLA-associated TCR beta chains than in equally common others in a later analysis.

CDR1 is SGHVS, CDR2 FQNEAQ, per germline. V was clipped by 1 base and J by 6 bases; unmatched bases: 8. The CDR3 loop spans 15 amino acids. PCR used 60 Vbeta primers and 13 Jbeta primers. Libraries were prepared by immunoSEQ multiplex PCR; TCRdb keeps only in-frame clonotypes and omits some of them. The sample shows about 96,000 clones, roughly 79% of them seen only once. The chain joins TRBV7-8 to TRBJ1-2, with 7 bases aligning to TRBD1. The sequence came from a female donor in good health and CMV-seropositive. Sequences were obtained from PBMCs. Here the CDR3 reads CASSLDRQGENGYTF. In nucleotides, the CDR3 is TGTGCCAGCAGCTTAGATCGTCAGGGGGAGAATGGCTACACCTTC.